The sequence of this T cell receptor (beta chain) was determined in a study of a mutant IDH1 vaccine in newly diagnosed glioma. CDR1 is SEHNR and CDR2 is FQNEAQ in the germline V gene (reference sequence). The germline V and J ends were trimmed by 4 bases and 5 bases, with 12 bases remaining between them. This CDR3 is built from 14 residues. Clones were sequenced by immunoSEQ multiplex PCR, and TCRdb holds only the in-frame ones, with some missing. Altogether about 82,000 clones are present, roughly 85% being singletons, with the ten largest covering 2% to 2.5%. Comments on this clone: Its antigen is unknown.

As to time point: week 23, last vaccination. It was 300 ug of mutant IDH1 20-mer peptide that made up each vaccine dose, given with topical imiquimod. This chain connects TRBV7-9 to TRBJ2-1; D not resolved. The specimen comprised PBMCs, sampled from a glioma patient whose treatment included an IDH1 peptide vaccine. This receptor was taken from a man aged 25-45 years with glioma. Some clones in this sample may be carry-over from other donors' samples. The CDR3 reads CASSSIAQNNEQFF. Written as DNA, the CDR3 is TGTGCCAGCAGCTCAATAGCCCAAAACAATGAGCAGTTCTTC.